The clone carrying this T cell receptor beta chain was picked up one time. Trimming took off 5 bases at V and 2 bases at J, with 9 bases between the two ends. CDR3 length: 13 amino acids. These data come from a study of blood T cell repertoires in COVID-19. Across the whole study: COVID-19 samples from acute and convalescent phases originated in the United States, Italy and Spain. T cells, B-cell-depleted T cells, or PBMCs provided the cDNA or gDNA that served as material.

Authors' methods: Estimates of nucleated cell counts were drawn from the amplification of reference gene primers. TCRdb's copy holds only in-frame clones and misses some; the assay was immunoSEQ multiplex PCR. Clone size and the V and J calls come from that table; the DNA yielded D and trimming. Of 150,000 to 190,000 clones in the sample, around 87% were seen once. The origin of this receptor is a woman aged 40 to 49 with acute or convalescent COVID-19. The genes are TRBV23-1 and TRBJ1-1; D unclear. TRBV23-1 is an open reading frame whose function is uncertain. The source material was peripheral blood. CDR3 bases: TGCGCCAGCAGTAAAACAGTAAACACTGAAGCTTTCTTT. Its translation: CASSKTVNTEAFF.